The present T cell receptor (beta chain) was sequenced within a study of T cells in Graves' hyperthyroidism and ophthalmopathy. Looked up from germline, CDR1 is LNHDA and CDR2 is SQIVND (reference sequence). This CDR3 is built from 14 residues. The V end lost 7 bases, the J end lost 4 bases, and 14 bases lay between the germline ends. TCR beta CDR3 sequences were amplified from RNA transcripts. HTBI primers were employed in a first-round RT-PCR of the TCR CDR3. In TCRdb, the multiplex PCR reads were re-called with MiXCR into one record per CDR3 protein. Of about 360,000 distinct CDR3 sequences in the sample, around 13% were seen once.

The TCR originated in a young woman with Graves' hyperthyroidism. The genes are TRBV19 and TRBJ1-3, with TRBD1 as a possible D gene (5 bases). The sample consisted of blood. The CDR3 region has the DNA TGTGCCAGTACTCACGAGGGGACGGGAAACACCATATATTTT. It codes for CASTHEGTGNTIYF. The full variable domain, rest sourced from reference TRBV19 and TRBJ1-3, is DGGITQSPKYLFRKEGQNVTLSCEQNLNHDAMYWYRQDPGQGLRLIYYSQIVNDFQKGDIAEGYSVSREKKESFPLTVTSAQKNPTAFYLCASTHEGTGNTIYFGEGSWLTVV.